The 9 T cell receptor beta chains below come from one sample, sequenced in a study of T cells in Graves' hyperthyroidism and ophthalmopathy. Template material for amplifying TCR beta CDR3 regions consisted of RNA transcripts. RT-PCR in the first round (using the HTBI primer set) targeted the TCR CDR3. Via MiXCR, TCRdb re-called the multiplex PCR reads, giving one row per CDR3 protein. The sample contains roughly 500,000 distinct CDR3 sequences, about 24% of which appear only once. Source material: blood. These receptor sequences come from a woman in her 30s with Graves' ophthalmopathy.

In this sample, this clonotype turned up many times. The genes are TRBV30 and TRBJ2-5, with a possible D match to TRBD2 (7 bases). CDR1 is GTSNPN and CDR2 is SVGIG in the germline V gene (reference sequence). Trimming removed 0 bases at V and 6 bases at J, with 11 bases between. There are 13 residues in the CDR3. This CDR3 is CAWSVTGGQTQYF. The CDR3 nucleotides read TGTGCCTGGAGTGTTACGGGGGGCCAGACCCAGTACTTC.

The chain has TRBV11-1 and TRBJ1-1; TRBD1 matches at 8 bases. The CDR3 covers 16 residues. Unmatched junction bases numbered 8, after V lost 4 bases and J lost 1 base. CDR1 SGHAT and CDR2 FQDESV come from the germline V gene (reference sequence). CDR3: CASSSQSGTGNTEAFF. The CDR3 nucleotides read TGTGCCAGCAGCTCTCAATCCGGGACAGGGAACACTGAAGCTTTCTTT.

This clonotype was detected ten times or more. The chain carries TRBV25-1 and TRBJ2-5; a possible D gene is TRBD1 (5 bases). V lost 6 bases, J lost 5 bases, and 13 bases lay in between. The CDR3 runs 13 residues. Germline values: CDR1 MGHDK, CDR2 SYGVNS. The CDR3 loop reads CASRPTGWETQYF. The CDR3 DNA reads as TGTGCCAGCAGACCAACAGGCTGGGAGACCCAGTACTTC.

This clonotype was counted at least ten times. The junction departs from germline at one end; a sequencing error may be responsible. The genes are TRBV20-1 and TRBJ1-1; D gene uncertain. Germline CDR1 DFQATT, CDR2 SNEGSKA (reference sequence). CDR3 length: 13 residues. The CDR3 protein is CSAGEAWVTEAFF. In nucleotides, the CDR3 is TGCAGTGCTGGAGAGGCCTGGGTGACTGAAGCTTTCTTT.

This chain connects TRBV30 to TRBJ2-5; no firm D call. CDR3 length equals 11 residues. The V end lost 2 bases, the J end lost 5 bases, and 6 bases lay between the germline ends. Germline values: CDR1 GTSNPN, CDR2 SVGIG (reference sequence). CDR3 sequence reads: CAWSHTETQYF. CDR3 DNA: TGTGCCTGGAGTCACACTGAGACCCAGTACTTC.

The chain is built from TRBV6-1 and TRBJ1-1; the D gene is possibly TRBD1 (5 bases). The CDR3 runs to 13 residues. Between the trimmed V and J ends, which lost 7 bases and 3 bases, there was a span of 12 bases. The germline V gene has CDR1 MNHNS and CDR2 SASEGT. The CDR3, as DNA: TGTGCCAGCAAGTCAGGGTATGACACTGAAGCTTTCTTT. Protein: CASKSGYDTEAFF.

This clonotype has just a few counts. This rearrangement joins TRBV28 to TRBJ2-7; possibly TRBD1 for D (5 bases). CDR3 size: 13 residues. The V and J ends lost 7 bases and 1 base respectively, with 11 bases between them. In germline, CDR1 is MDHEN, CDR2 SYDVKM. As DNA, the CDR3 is TGTGCCAGCAATGGGGCGAGGTCCTACGAGCAGTACTTC. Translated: CASNGARSYEQYF.

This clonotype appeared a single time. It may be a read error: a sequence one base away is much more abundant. The CDR3 bases are TGTGCCAGCAGTCAAAGGCCCGGGGAGCTGTGTTTT. It translates to CASSQRPGELCF. The genes are TRBV27 and TRBJ2-2, with D tentatively TRBD2 (5 bases). The CDR3 runs to 12 residues. From germline, CDR1 is MNHEY and CDR2 SMNVEV (reference sequence).

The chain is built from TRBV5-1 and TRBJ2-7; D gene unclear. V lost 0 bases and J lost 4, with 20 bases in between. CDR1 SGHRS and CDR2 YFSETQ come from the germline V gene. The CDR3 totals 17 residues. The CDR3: CASSLAPQEGYFYEQYF. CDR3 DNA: TGCGCCAGCAGCTTGGCCCCCCAGGAAGGATACTTTTACGAGCAGTACTTC.